This T cell receptor beta chain was obtained from a study of OX40 agonist ivuxolimab in advanced cancers. The overall study: The dose of intravenous ivuxolimab that patients received every 2 weeks ranged from 0.01 to 10 mg/kg. People who had prior anti-PD-1, anti-PD-L1 or anti-CTLA-4 therapy could take part, and about 37% had some. Findings and caveats of the study: Antigen specificity was not determined for the expanded peripheral T cells.

Method: immunoSEQ multiplex PCR; TCRdb's copy keeps in-frame clones and lacks some. In the table there are about 83,000 clones, approximately 91% of which are singletons. This clone has just a few counts. Its target is not known. This TCR was recovered from an adult with an advanced solid tumor such as melanoma, head and neck, liver or kidney cancer. Sequences were derived from CD4+ or CD8+ T cells sorted from blood, sampled in a trial of the OX40 agonist ivuxolimab.

The CDR3 sequence: CASSQSTGGHSPLHF. The CDR3 bases are TGCGCCAGCAGTCAATCGACAGGAGGGCATTCACCCCTCCACTTT. The chain recombines TRBV23-1 with TRBJ1-6, with D perhaps matching TRBD1 (6 bases). TRBV23-1 has ORF status, its function being uncertain. The V end was cut by 0 bases, the J end by 8 bases, with 11 bases between. The CDR3 contains 15 residues.